The clone carrying this TCR beta chain was recorded once. Its target is unknown. This entry is derived from a study of identical twins. Points from the study as a whole: Among beta out-of-frame sequences, excess sharing between twins appeared weaker. Interpretation of the results relied on cross-sectional statistical analysis and not on following the same donors.

In TCRdb, the 5' RACE reads were re-called with MiXCR into one record per CDR3 protein. The table includes about 570,000 distinct CDR3 sequences, around a tenth detected once. V dropped 3 bases and J dropped 2 bases, with 14 bases sitting between them. The CDR3 contains 15 residues. CDR1 and CDR2 (germline): ENHRY, SYGVKD. This same sample was also part of a study on yellow fever vaccine responses in identical twins.

Sequencing used PBMCs. The TCR was taken from a woman younger than 30 in good health. The chain links TRBV10-3 to TRBJ2-7, with D perhaps assigned TRBD1 or TRBD2 (5 bases each). In nucleotides, the CDR3 is TGTGCCATCAGTGACTATGGGACGGCAACCTACGAGCAGTACTTC. Translating gives CAISDYGTATYEQYF.